The T cell receptor (gamma chain) under discussion was sequenced for a study of Vδ1+ human thymocytes. This clone was counted only a few times. What it binds is unknown. V lost 0 bases to trimming and J lost 4 bases; unmatched junction nucleotides: 9. CDR3 length: 15 residues. The V gene's germline CDR1 is VINAFY and CDR2 YDVSNSKD. Findings and caveats of the study: Thymic TRG and TRD repertoires appeared highly polyclonal.

Extracted RNA was reverse transcribed into cDNA. CDR3 amplicons came from multiplex PCR with pooled V-gene forward and constant-region reverse primers. TCRdb reanalyzed the multiplex PCR reads using CATT. The sample lists tens of thousands of gamma-chain clones; roughly an eighth were seen once. The chain joins TRGV5 to TRGJ1 or TRGJ2. Sequenced material: Vdelta1+ gamma-delta thymocytes from the thymus. Subset meaning: FACS-sorted CD3+ TCRalphabeta- TCRVdelta1+ TCRVdelta2- thymocytes. The sequence was collected from a child younger than two who had congenital heart surgery. CDR3 loop: CATWDRRLGYYKKLF. CDR3 DNA: TGTGCCACCTGGGACAGGCGCCTCGGATATTATAAGAAACTCTTT.